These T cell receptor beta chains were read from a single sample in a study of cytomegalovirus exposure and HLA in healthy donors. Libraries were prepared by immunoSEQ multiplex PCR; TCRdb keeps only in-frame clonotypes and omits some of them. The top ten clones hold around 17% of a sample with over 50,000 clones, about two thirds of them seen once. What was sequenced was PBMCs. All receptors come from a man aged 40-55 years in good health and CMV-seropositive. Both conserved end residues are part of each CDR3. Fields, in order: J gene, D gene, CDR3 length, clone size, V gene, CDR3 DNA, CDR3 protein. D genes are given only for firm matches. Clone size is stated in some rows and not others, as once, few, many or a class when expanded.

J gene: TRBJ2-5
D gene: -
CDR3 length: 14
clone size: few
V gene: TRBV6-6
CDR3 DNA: TGTGCCACCCGGGACAACCCGTACCAAGAGACCCAGTACTTC
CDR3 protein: CATRDNPYQETQYF

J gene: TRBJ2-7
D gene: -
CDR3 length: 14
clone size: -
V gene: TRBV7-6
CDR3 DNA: TGTGCCAGCAGCTTAGACAGGGTATCGGGCGAGCAGTACTTC
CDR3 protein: CASSLDRVSGEQYF

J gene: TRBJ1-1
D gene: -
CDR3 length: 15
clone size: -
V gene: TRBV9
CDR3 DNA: TGTGCCAGCAGCCCCGAGCGGGAAATGAACACTGAAGCTTTCTTT
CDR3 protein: CASSPEREMNTEAFF

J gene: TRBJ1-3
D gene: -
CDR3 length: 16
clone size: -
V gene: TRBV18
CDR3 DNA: TGTGCCAGCTCCCTTACTACAGGAGACTCTGGAAACACCATATATTTT
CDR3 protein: CASSLTTGDSGNTIYF

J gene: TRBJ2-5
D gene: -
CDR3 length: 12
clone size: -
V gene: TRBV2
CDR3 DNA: TGTGCCAGCAGTGCGTGGGGCGAGACCCAGTACTTC
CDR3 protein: CASSAWGETQYF

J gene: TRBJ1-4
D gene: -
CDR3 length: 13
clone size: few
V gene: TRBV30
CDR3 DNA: TGTGCCTGGAGTGTACAGGGCAGGGAAAAACTGTTTTTT
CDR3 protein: CAWSVQGREKLFF

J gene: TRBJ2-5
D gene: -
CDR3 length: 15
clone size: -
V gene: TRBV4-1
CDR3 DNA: TGCGCCAGCAGCCGTCACCGGGATTCAGAGGAGACCCAGTACTTC
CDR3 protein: CASSRHRDSEETQYF

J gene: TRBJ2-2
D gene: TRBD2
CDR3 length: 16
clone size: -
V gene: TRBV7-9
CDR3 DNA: TGTTCCAGCAGGTCGGGACTAGCGGGAGTCGGCTGGGAGCTGTTTTTT
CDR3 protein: CSSRSGLAGVGWELFF

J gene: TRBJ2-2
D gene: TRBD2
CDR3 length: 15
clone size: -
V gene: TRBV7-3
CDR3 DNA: TGTGCCAGCAGCTTAGCGGGGGGGAACACCGGGGAGCTGTTTTTT
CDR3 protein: CASSLAGGNTGELFF

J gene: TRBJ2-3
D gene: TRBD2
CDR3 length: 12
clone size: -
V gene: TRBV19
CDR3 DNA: TGTGCCAGTAGTTTGACTAGCGGGACGCAGTATTTT
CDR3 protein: CASSLTSGTQYF

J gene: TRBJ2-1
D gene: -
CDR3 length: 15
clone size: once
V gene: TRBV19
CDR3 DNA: TGTGCCAGTAGAGCCCGGACAGCCTACTACAATGAGCAGTTCTTC
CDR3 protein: CASRARTAYYNEQFF

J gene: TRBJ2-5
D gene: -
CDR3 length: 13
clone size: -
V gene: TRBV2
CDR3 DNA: TGTGCCAGCACTGGGCGGGGTACGGAGACCCAGTACTTC
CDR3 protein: CASTGRGTETQYF

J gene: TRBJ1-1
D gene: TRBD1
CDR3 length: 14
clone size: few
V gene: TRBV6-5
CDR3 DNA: TGTGCCAGCAGGCCGCCGGGGACAGGCACTGAAGCTTTCTTT
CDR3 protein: CASRPPGTGTEAFF

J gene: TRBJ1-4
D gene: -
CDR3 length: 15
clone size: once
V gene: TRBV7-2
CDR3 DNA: TGTGCCAGCAGCCGCTCGGCAGAGAGGAATGAAAAACTGTTTTTT
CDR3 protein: CASSRSAERNEKLFF

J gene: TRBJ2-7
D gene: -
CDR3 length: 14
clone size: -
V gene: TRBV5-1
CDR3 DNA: TGCGCCAGCAGCCAGACCGGGTCTACGATCGAGCAGTACTTC
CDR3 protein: CASSQTGSTIEQYF

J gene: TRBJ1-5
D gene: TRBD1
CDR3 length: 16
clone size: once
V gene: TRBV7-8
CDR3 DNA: TGTGCCAGCAGCTTAGCGGACAGGTACACTAATCAGCCCCAGCATTTT
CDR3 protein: CASSLADRYTNQPQHF

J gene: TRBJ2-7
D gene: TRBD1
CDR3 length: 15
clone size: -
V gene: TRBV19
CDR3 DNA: TGTGCCAGTAGGGACGGACAGGGGGCATCCTACGAGCAGTACTTC
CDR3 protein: CASRDGQGASYEQYF

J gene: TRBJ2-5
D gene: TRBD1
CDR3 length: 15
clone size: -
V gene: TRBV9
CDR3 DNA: TGTGCCAGCAGCGTAGGAGGGGGCGAAGGGGAGACCCAGTACTTC
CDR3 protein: CASSVGGGEGETQYF

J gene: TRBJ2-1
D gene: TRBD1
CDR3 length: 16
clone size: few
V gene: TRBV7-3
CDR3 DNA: TGTGCCAGCAGTCATCCGGGACAGGGGGCGCAGAATGAGCAGTTCTTC
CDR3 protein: CASSHPGQGAQNEQFF

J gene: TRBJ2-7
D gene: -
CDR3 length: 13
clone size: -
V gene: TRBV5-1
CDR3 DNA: TGCGCCAGCCACAGGGATAGCTCCTACGAGCAGTACTTC
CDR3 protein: CASHRDSSYEQYF

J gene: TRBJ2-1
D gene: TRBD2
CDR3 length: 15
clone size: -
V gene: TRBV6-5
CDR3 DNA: TGTGCCAGCAGCCGGACTAGCGGGAAAATCAATGAGCAGTTCTTC
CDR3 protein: CASSRTSGKINEQFF

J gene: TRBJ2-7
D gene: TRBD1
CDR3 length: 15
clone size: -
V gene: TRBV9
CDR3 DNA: TGTGCCAGCAGCGCTCCGGGACAGGGCGTTAACGAGCAGTACTTC
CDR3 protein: CASSAPGQGVNEQYF

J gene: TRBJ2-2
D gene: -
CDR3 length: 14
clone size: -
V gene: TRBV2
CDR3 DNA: TGTGCCAGCACCTTCGGACACTCCACCGGGGAGCTGTTTTTT
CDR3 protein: CASTFGHSTGELFF

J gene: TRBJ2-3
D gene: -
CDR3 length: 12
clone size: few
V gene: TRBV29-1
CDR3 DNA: TGCAGCGCCCGACGGGGTACCTTTGCGCAGTATTTT
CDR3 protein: CSARRGTFAQYF

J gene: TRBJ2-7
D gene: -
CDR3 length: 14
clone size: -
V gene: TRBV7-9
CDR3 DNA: TGTGCCAGCAGCTACGGAGGCGGGTACTACGAGCAGTACTTC
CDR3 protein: CASSYGGGYYEQYF

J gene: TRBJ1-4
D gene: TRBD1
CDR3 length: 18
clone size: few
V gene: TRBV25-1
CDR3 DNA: TGTGCCAGCAGTGAACCGAGGGGTGGAGGGGGCTCGAGTGAAAAACTGTTTTTT
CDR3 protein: CASSEPRGGGGSSEKLFF

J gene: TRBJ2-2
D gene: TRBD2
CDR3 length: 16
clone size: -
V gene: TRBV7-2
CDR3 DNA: TGTGCCAGCAGCTTAAAGCGGGGGGGCCTTCCCGGGGAGCTGTTTTTT
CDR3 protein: CASSLKRGGLPGELFF

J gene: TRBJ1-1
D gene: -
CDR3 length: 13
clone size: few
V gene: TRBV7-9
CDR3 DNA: TGTGCCAGCAGCTTAGATTTCGGCACTGAAGCTTTCTTT
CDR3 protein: CASSLDFGTEAFF

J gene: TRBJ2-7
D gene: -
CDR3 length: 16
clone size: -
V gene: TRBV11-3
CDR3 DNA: TGTGCCAGCAGCTTTACAACAGGACGCCCTTCCGCCGAGCAGTACTTC
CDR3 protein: CASSFTTGRPSAEQYF

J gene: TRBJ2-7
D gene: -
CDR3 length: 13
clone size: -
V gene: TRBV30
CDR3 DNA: TGTGCCGGGACTCCCGGGACAGACCGCGAGCAGTACTTC
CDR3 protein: CAGTPGTDREQYF

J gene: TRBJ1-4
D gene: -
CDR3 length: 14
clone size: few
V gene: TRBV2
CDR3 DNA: TGTGCCAGCAGTGAACGGACGGGGAAAGAAAAACTGTTTTTT
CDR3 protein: CASSERTGKEKLFF

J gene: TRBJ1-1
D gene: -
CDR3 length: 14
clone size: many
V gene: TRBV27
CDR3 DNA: TGTGCCAGCAGTTTGAACTTCCGGTACACTGAAGCTTTCTTT
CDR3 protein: CASSLNFRYTEAFF

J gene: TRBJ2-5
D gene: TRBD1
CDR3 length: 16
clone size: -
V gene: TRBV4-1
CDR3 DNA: TGCGCCAGCAGCCAGGAGGGACAGGGGGCTTGGGAGACCCAGTACTTC
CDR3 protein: CASSQEGQGAWETQYF

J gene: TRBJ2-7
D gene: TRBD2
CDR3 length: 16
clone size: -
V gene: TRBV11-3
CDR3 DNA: TGTGCCAGCAGCTTAGAGGCACGGGGGGGGGACTACGAGCAGTACTTC
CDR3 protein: CASSLEARGGDYEQYF

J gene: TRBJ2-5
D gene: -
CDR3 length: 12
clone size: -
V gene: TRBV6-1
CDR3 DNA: TGTGCCAGCAGTGCGGGTGGAGAGGCCCAGTACTTC
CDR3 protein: CASSAGGEAQYF

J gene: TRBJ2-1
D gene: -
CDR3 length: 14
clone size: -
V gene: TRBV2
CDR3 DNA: TGTGCCAGCAGCCAGAACGGGGTTAACAATGAGCAGTTCTTC
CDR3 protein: CASSQNGVNNEQFF

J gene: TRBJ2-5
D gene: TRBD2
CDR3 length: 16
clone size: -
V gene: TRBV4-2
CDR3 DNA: TGTGCCAGCAGCCAACTAGCGGGGGGGCTTAAGGAGACCCAGTACTTC
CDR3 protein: CASSQLAGGLKETQYF

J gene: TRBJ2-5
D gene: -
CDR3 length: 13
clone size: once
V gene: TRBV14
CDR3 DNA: TGTGCCAGCAGCCCCGGTTTCCAAGAGACCCAGTACTTC
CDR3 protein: CASSPGFQETQYF

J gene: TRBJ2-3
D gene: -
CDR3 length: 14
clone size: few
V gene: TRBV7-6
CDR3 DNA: TGTGCCAGCAGCTTAACAGCTAGCACAGATACGCAGTATTTT
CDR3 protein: CASSLTASTDTQYF

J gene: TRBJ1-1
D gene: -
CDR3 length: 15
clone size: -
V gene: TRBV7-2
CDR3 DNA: TGTGCCAGCAGCACCCCACAGATGATGAACACTGAAGCTTTCTTT
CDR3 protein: CASSTPQMMNTEAFF

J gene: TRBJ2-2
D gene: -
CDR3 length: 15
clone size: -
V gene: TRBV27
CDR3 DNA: TGTGCCAGCAGTAGGGGGGGCGCGAACACCGGGGAGCTGTTTTTT
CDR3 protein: CASSRGGANTGELFF

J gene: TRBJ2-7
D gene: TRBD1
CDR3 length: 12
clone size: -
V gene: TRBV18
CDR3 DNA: TGTGCCAGCTCACTACAGGGGGAAGAGCAGTACTTC
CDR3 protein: CASSLQGEEQYF

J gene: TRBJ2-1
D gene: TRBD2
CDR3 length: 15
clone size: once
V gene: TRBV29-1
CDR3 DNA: TGCAGCGTTGAAGGGCTAGCGGGAGTATTCAATGAGCAGTTCTTC
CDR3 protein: CSVEGLAGVFNEQFF

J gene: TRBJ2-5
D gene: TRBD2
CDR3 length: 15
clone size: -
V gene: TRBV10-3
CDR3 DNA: TGTGCCATCAGCTACGGGCGGGGGGGCCAAGAGACCCAGTACTTC
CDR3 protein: CAISYGRGGQETQYF

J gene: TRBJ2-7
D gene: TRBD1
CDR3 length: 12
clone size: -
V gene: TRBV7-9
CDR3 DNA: TGTGCCACCGGACAGGGAATCTACGAGCAGTACTTC
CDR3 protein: CATGQGIYEQYF

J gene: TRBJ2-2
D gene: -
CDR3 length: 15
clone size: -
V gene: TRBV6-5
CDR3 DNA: TGTGCCAGCAGTCCCCCAGACAGCTTCACCGGGGAGCTGTTTTTT
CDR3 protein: CASSPPDSFTGELFF

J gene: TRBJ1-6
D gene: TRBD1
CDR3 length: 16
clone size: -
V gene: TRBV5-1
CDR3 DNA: TGCGCCAGCAGCCCGGGACAGGACACCTATAATTCACCCCTCCACTTT
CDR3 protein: CASSPGQDTYNSPLHF

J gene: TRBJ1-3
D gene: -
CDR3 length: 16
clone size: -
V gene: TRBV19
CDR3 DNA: TGTGCCAGTATTGGACCAGGGACACCCTCTGGAAACACCATATATTTT
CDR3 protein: CASIGPGTPSGNTIYF

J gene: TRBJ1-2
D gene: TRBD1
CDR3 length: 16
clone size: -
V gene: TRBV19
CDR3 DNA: TGTGCCAGTAGTACCCGAAGGACAGGGGGCAACTATGGCTACACCTTC
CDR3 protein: CASSTRRTGGNYGYTF

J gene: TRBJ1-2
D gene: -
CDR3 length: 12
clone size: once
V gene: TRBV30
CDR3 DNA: TGTGCCTGGAATGGTCAGTTCTTTGGCTACACCTTC
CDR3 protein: CAWNGQFFGYTF

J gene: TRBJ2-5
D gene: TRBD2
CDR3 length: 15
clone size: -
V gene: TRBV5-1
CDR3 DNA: TGCGCCAGCAGCTTGGCGACTAGCGGGCAAGAGACCCAGTACTTC
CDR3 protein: CASSLATSGQETQYF

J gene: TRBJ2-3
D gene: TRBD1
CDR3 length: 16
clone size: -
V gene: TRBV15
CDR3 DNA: TGTGCCACCAGCGCTTTTTGGACAGGGAGCACAGATACGCAGTATTTT
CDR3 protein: CATSAFWTGSTDTQYF

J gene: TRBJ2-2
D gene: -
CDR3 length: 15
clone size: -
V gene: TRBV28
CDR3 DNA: TGTGCCAGCAGTTTAGGGGGCCCGAACACCGGGGAGCTGTTTTTT
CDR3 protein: CASSLGGPNTGELFF

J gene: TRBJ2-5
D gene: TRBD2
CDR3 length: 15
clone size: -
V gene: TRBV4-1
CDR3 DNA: TGCGCCAGCAGCCAGGCCTGGGGGGGGCAAGAGACCCAGTACTTC
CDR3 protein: CASSQAWGGQETQYF

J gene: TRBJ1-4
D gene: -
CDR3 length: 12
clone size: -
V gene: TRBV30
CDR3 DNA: TGTGCCTGGCGGGGTCTGGATGAAAAACTGTTTTTT
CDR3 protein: CAWRGLDEKLFF

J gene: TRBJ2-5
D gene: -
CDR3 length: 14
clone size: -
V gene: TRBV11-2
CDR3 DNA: TGTGCCAGCAGCGACGGACTGTCCCAAGAGACCCAGTACTTC
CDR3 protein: CASSDGLSQETQYF

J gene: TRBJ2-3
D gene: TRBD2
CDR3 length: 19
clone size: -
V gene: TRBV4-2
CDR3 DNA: TGTGCCAGCAGCCAAGATGCTAGCGGGGGGTTTGGGGGCACAGATACGCAGTATTTT
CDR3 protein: CASSQDASGGFGGTDTQYF

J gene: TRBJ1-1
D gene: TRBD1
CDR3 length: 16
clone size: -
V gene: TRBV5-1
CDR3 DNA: TGCGCCAGCAGCCTAAGAACCGGGACAGCATTCACTGAAGCTTTCTTT
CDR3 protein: CASSLRTGTAFTEAFF

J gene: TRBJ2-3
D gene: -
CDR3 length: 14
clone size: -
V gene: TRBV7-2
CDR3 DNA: TGTGCCAGCAGCCATTCGACTGGATTGGATACGCAGTATTTT
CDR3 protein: CASSHSTGLDTQYF

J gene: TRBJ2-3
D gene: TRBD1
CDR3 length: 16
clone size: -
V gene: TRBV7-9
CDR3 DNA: TGTGCCAGCAGCCATCGACAGGGACAGACCACAGATACGCAGTATTTT
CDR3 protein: CASSHRQGQTTDTQYF